This T cell receptor (beta chain) was identified in a study of T cells in Graves' hyperthyroidism and ophthalmopathy. Findings and caveats of the study: Blood also showed most of the thyroid clonotypes that were expanded above 0.001.

With V trimmed by 4 bases and J by 6 bases, 7 bases remained unmatched. This CDR3 spans 15 amino acids. Per the germline V gene, CDR1 is LGHDT and CDR2 is YNNKEL (reference sequence). The authors obtained PBMCs from over 7.5 ml of fresh peripheral blood. The investigators amplified TCR beta CDR3 regions from RNA transcripts. First-round RT-PCR with HTBI primers amplified the TCR CDR3 region. TCRdb redid the calling of the multiplex PCR reads with MiXCR, one entry per CDR3 protein. The sample gives about half a million distinct CDR3 sequences, 20% of which show up once; approximately 50% is in the top ten. The sample holds many counts of this clonotype. Its antigen is undetermined.

J is TRBJ2-1 and V is TRBV3-1; the match to TRBD1 covers 9 bases. The TCR originated in a man in his forties or fifties with Graves' ophthalmopathy. Material for sequencing was blood. CDR3 region: CASSPRDRVPNEQFF. CDR3 bases: TGTGCCAGCAGCCCCCGGGACAGGGTCCCCAATGAGCAGTTCTTC.